These 2 T cell receptor beta chains were sequenced from one sample in a study of beta chain features in type 1 diabetes. Findings and limits, study-wide: TCRB CDR3s from Type 1 diabetes patients were moderately but significantly shorter in all four CD4+ subsets.

Their cognate antigens are unknown. Reverse transcribing all isolated RNA meant expressed TCRB transcripts were sequenced. Only in-frame clones appear in the TCRdb table, and some are missing; sequencing was by immunoSEQ multiplex PCR. The repertoire consists of approximately 150,000 clones, with less than 15% occurring once and the leading ten covering under 1.5%. The specimen sequenced was central memory CD4+ T cells from blood. The receptor set was obtained from a man aged 18 to 30 with type 1 diabetes.

The table lists this clone with a few counts. The chain carries TRBV29-1 and TRBJ2-5, with D maybe TRBD2 (6 bases). V was shortened by 4 bases and J by 1 base, with 16 bases between the two germline ends. Germline-derived CDR1 and CDR2 are SQVTM and ANQGSEA. The CDR3 extends over 15 amino acids. In DNA, the CDR3 is TGCAGCGTTGCAGGAGGGCTAGGTGCCCAAGAGACCCAGTACTTC. Translating gives CSVAGGLGAQETQYF.

This clone was counted a single time. The chain couples TRBV5-1 to TRBJ2-7, with D perhaps assigned TRBD1 or TRBD2 (6 bases each). CDR3 size: 15 residues. V was shortened by 3 bases and J by 6 bases, with 19 bases between the two germline ends. The germline gives CDR1 SGHRS, CDR2 YFSETQ. The CDR3 region has the DNA TGCGCCAGCAGCTCCGGCCCGAGGGGGGTTGGCGAGCAGTACTTC. Translating it yields CASSSGPRGVGEQYF.